This T cell receptor (beta chain) was obtained from a study of T cell responses to AZD1222 COVID-19 vaccine. Study outcomes and limitations: Along spike, vaccine-associated CD4 TCRs were found throughout, with dominance at 160-218 and 743-854. Among spike-specific TCRs, nearly half reportedly target unmutated variant regions. Donors were chiefly white British, with a greater number of females, and clonal diversity was perhaps underestimated. Spike-specific TCR breadth and depth were elevated following two AZD1222 doses.

A note on this clone: Its antigen is as yet unknown.

Germline CDR1 is SGHAT and CDR2 is FQNNGV. The V segment lost 2 bases and the J segment 3 bases; nucleotides outside the gene matches: 4. The CDR3 has 15 amino acids. Some clones are missing from TCRdb's copy, which holds only in-frame ones; the method was immunoSEQ multiplex PCR. The sample includes about 150,000 clones, around nine tenths of them seen just once. Sample: peripheral blood, taken on day 0 of AZD1222 vaccination. The clonotype was recovered from an adult in good health. The V call is TRBV11-2, the J call TRBJ2-7; TRBD1 matches 10 bases. CDR3 in amino acids: CASSLSGTGVYEQYF. The CDR3 region has the DNA TGTGCCAGCAGCTTATCCGGGACAGGGGTCTACGAGCAGTACTTC.